The 25 T cell receptor beta chains below were found in one sample sequenced in a study of OX40 agonist ivuxolimab in advanced cancers. Libraries were prepared by immunoSEQ multiplex PCR; TCRdb keeps only in-frame clonotypes and omits some of them. The sample carries tens of thousands of clones, about 80% recorded once. Sequences were derived from CD4+ or CD8+ T cells sorted from blood, sampled in a trial of the OX40 agonist ivuxolimab. The receptors stem from an adult with an advanced solid tumor such as melanoma, head and neck, liver or kidney cancer.

V gene TRBV14 combines with J gene TRBJ1-5; D ambiguous. The V and J ends lost 0 bases and 7 bases respectively, with 7 bases between them. Germline CDR1 and CDR2: SGHDN and FVKESK. CDR3 length: 13 residues. CDR3 amino acids: CASSQDREQPQHF. The CDR3 coding sequence is TGTGCCAGCAGCCAAGATAGAGAACAGCCCCAGCATTTT.

J is TRBJ2-7 and V is TRBV9; weak D call: TRBD1 (6 bases). This CDR3 has 15 amino acids. CDR1 SGDLS and CDR2 YYNGEE come from the germline V gene. V was pared by 0 bases and J by 5 bases, with 15 bases between. The CDR3 loop is CASSVGVTGRHEQYF. CDR3 nucleotide sequence: TGTGCCAGCAGCGTAGGAGTGACAGGTAGACACGAGCAGTACTTC.

The chain carries TRBV27 and TRBJ2-7; 8 bases match TRBD2. Germline V gives CDR1 MNHEY, CDR2 SMNVEV (reference sequence). J was trimmed by 9 bases and V by 6 bases; bases with no gene match: 7. The CDR3 totals 12 residues. CDR3 amino acids: CASSLSGALQYF. The CDR3 region has the DNA TGTGCCAGCAGCCTTAGCGGGGCGTTGCAGTACTTC.

CDR3 sequence (DNA): TGTGCCAGCAGTGACCCTGGGACAGGGGGCGAAAAACTGTTTTTT. Its protein is CASSDPGTGGEKLFF. The rearrangement joins TRBV25-1 to TRBJ1-4; 12 bases agree with TRBD1. This CDR3 contains 15 residues. In germline, CDR1 is MGHDK, CDR2 SYGVNS. After removal of 3 bases from V and 8 bases from J, the junction contained 4 bases not matched to a gene.

V and J are TRBV30 and TRBJ1-3; 7 bases align to TRBD1. The CDR3 extends over 13 amino acids. The ends lost 6 bases at V and 6 bases at J; junction bases unmatched: 8. CDR1 is GTSNPN, CDR2 SVGIG, per germline (reference sequence). The CDR3 here is CACVGQRENTIYF. Written as DNA, the CDR3 is TGTGCCTGCGTGGGACAGCGGGAAAACACCATATATTTT.

The CDR3 sequence: CASSARSSYNSPLHF. Written as DNA, the CDR3 is TGTGCCAGCAGTGCCAGGAGCTCCTATAATTCACCCCTCCACTTT. The genes are TRBV28 and TRBJ1-6; D unclear. From germline, CDR1 is MDHEN and CDR2 SYDVKM. Trimming removed 5 bases at V and 0 bases at J, with 8 bases between. This CDR3 region has 15 residues.

V usage is TRBV19 and J usage is TRBJ1-1; 11 positions match TRBD1. CDR1 is LNHDA and CDR2 is SQIVND in the germline V gene (reference sequence). Unmatched junction bases numbered 13, after V lost 4 bases and J lost 0 bases. There are 19 residues in the CDR3. As DNA, the CDR3 is TGTGCCAGTAGTACCGGGACAGGGGGGACAAAAGCGATGAACACTGAAGCTTTCTTT. Its protein product is CASSTGTGGTKAMNTEAFF.

The V gene is TRBV5-4, the J gene TRBJ2-5, with 11 bases aligning to TRBD1. The DNA matches TRBJ2-7 better at its end, which makes the J call doubtful. Germline lookup yields CDR1 SGHNT and CDR2 YYREEE (reference sequence). CDR3 length: 15 amino acids. The CDR3 bases are TGTGCCAGCAGCACGTCCGGGACAGGGGGCTACGAGCAGTACTTC. It translates to CASSTSGTGGYEQYF.

The chain employs TRBV5-4 and TRBJ1-6, with D perhaps TRBD1 (5 bases). Trimming pared 7 bases from V and 5 bases from J, leaving 19 bases between. The CDR3 extends over 16 amino acids. Germline V gene sequence: CDR1 SGHNT, CDR2 YYREEE (reference sequence). As DNA, the CDR3 is TGTGCCAGCTCTCCCGGATCGGCAGGGAATAATTCACCCCTCCACTTT. Translated: CASSPGSAGNNSPLHF.

This chain joins TRBV10-3 and TRBJ2-7; 15 nucleotides align to TRBD2. Germline trimming cut 5 bases from V and 5 bases from J; bases unmatched to any gene: 13. This CDR3 is 18 amino acids long. Germline V CDR1 and CDR2: ENHRY, SYGVKD. CDR3 sequence reads: CAISNEGLAGGPLDEQYF. In DNA, the CDR3 is TGTGCCATCAGTAACGAAGGACTAGCGGGAGGGCCTCTGGACGAGCAGTACTTC.

This chain connects TRBV10-2 to TRBJ1-6, with D unclear. V lost 6 bases and J 6 bases, leaving 6 bases between the germline ends. From germline, CDR1 is WSHSY and CDR2 SAAADI. This CDR3 spans 12 amino acids. CDR3: CASRSLNSPLHF. CDR3 sequence (DNA): TGCGCCAGCAGATCACTTAATTCACCCCTCCACTTT.

The chain uses TRBV19 and TRBJ2-7, with TRBD1 matching 10 bases. The ends lost 3 bases at V and 6 bases at J; junction bases unmatched: 2. The V gene's germline CDR1 is LNHDA and CDR2 SQIVND (reference sequence). The CDR3 sequence is 13 residues long. The CDR3 spells CASSMDRGVEQYF. CDR3 coding DNA: TGTGCCAGTAGTATGGACAGGGGGGTCGAGCAGTACTTC.

The CDR3 sequence: CASSLRGQETQYF. The CDR3 DNA reads as TGCGCCAGCAGCCTCAGGGGCCAAGAGACCCAGTACTTC. The chain employs TRBV5-1 and TRBJ2-5; D may be TRBD1 (6 bases). The CDR3 has 13 residues. CDR1 is SGHRS and CDR2 is YFSETQ in the germline V gene. Trimming shortened V by 4 bases and J by 1 base, and 8 bases separated the two germline ends.

The J gene is TRBJ2-3, the V gene TRBV10-2, with 7 bases fitting TRBD1. This CDR3 contains 15 residues. Germline trimming cut 3 bases from V and 6 bases from J; bases unmatched to any gene: 9. Per germline, CDR1 WSHSY and CDR2 SAAADI. CDR3 in amino acids: CASSDWGTAKDTQYF. The CDR3 DNA sequence: TGCGCCAGCAGTGATTGGGGGACAGCCAAGGATACGCAGTATTTT.

The chain carries TRBV4-3 and TRBJ1-1, with 7 bases identical to TRBD1. Germline V gene data show CDR1 as LGHNA and CDR2 as YSLEER. This CDR3 spans 15 amino acids. Trimming removed 4 bases from V and 4 bases from J; junction bases left unmatched: 9. The DNA for the CDR3 is TGCGCCAGCAGCCTTCTTTTGGCAGGGGGCACTGAAGCTTTCTTT. Translation: CASSLLLAGGTEAFF.

In DNA form, the CDR3 reads TGTGCCAGCAGCTTAAGGGCTTCCTACGAGCAGTACTTC. This sequence encodes CASSLRASYEQYF. The chain has TRBV7-2 and TRBJ2-7; D is uncertain. The V gene's germline CDR1 is SGHTA and CDR2 FQGNSA. The CDR3 length is 13 residues. Trimming took 2 bases from V and 1 from J, leaving 6 bases between them.

The CDR3 sequence: CASSPPAGVAGGSYEQYF. For the CDR3, the DNA is TGTGCCAGCAGCCCCCCCGCCGGGGTAGCGGGGGGGTCCTACGAGCAGTACTTC. The V gene is TRBV7-8, the J gene TRBJ2-7, with 11 nucleotides matching TRBD2. CDR3 length: 18 residues. Per germline, CDR1 SGHVS and CDR2 FQNEAQ. The trim removed 5 bases at V and 1 base at J, leaving 13 bases unmatched.

V gene TRBV10-2 combines with J gene TRBJ1-1; no clear D gene. V lost 0 bases and J 4 bases, leaving 15 bases between the germline ends. Germline loops: CDR1 WSHSY, CDR2 SAAADI. The CDR3 is 16 amino acids. The CDR3 nucleotides read TGCGCCAGCAGTGAGTCTCCCTTGAGAGGGCCCACTGAAGCTTTCTTT. It is translated as CASSESPLRGPTEAFF.

The rearrangement uses TRBV28 and TRBJ1-1, with a weak D call TRBD1 (6 bases). V dropped 7 bases and J dropped 4 bases, with 22 bases sitting between them. Germline values: CDR1 MDHEN, CDR2 SYDVKM. The CDR3 length is 16 residues. For the CDR3, the DNA is TGTGCCAGCACTACCTCAGCAGGGGATGTGCGCACTGAAGCTTTCTTT. Translation: CASTTSAGDVRTEAFF.

The V and J genes are TRBV10-3 and TRBJ2-7; 10 bases align to TRBD2. The germline CDR1 and CDR2 sequences are ENHRY and SYGVKD. The ends lost 8 bases at V and 3 bases at J; junction bases unmatched: 13. The length of the CDR3 is 16 residues. CDR3 sequence: CAIGRPSGGTYYEQYF. As DNA, the CDR3 is TGTGCCATCGGGAGACCTAGCGGGGGTACCTACTACGAGCAGTACTTC.

The chain couples TRBV7-6 to TRBJ2-7, with 10 bases aligning to TRBD2. CDR3 length: 13 residues. The trim removed 5 bases at V and 6 bases at J, leaving 4 bases unmatched. Germline CDR1 and CDR2: SGHVS and FNYEAQ. This chain's CDR3 is CASSISGGREQYF. CDR3 DNA: TGTGCCAGCAGCATTAGCGGGGGGCGCGAGCAGTACTTC.

The J gene is TRBJ2-3, the V gene TRBV9, with TRBD2 matching over 7 bases. The CDR3 extends over 16 amino acids. The junction had 9 bases not matched to a gene; V was cut back by 3 bases and J by 2 bases. Per the germline V gene, CDR1 is SGDLS and CDR2 is YYNGEE. The CDR3 sequence: CASSDTSVQDTDTQYF. CDR3 bases: TGTGCCAGCAGCGACACTAGCGTGCAGGACACAGATACGCAGTATTTT.

This clone was seen a few times. This chain links TRBV30 with TRBJ2-5; 7 positions match TRBD1. This CDR3 comprises 15 residues. The trim removed 4 bases at V and 2 bases at J, leaving 10 bases unmatched. The germline V gene has CDR1 GTSNPN and CDR2 SVGIG (reference sequence). This CDR3 is CAWKGLLGQQETQYF. Written as DNA, the CDR3 is TGTGCCTGGAAAGGACTTCTGGGACAGCAAGAGACCCAGTACTTC.

V usage is TRBV10-2 and J usage is TRBJ2-2; 10 bases agree with TRBD1. From germline, CDR1 is WSHSY and CDR2 SAAADI. J lost 5 bases, V lost 3 bases, and 6 bases had no gene match. This CDR3 comprises 16 residues. The CDR3 loop is CASSDEDRGRTGELFF. CDR3 in DNA: TGCGCCAGCAGTGATGAAGACAGGGGGCGAACCGGGGAGCTGTTTTTT.

A single count supports this clone. The rearrangement uses TRBV29-1 and TRBJ2-1; D gene uncertain. Germline V CDR1 and CDR2: SQVTM, ANQGSEA. The V and J ends lost 2 bases and 13 bases respectively, with 12 bases between them. The CDR3 runs 11 residues. The CDR3 nucleotides are TGCAGCGTTGAAAACCCCCTAGGCCAGTTCTTC. It encodes CSVENPLGQFF.